The T cell receptor (beta chain) described here comes from a study of blood T cell repertoires in COVID-19. For the study at large: T cells, B-cell-depleted T cells, or PBMCs provided the cDNA or gDNA that served as material.

Germline V CDR1 and CDR2: SGHNT, YENEEA. Trimming took 0 bases from V and 2 from J; bases not matched to a gene: 4. The CDR3 sequence is 16 residues long. Sequencing was performed with immunoSEQ multiplex PCR; in TCRdb, only in-frame clones are kept and a portion is missing. The sample records fewer than 200,000 clones, around three quarters being singletons. Sample: peripheral blood. The chain has TRBV11-3 and TRBJ2-7; 10 bases are shared with TRBD2. This clonotype originated in a man aged 70-80 years with active or convalescent COVID-19. The CDR3 DNA reads TGTGCCAGCAGCTTAGATAAGCGGGAGGGCCCCTACGAGCAGTACTTC. Its translation: CASSLDKREGPYEQYF.